This record covers a single TCR beta chain. The antigen remains unidentified. Sorted subsets were amplified in replicate PCRs using 200 to 250 ng DNA, around 30,000 T cell genomes. Clones were read by immunoSEQ multiplex PCR, and TCRdb kept only the in-frame ones, dropping some. The sample includes some 2 million clones, approximately 94% of them seen just once. The germline V and J ends were trimmed by 3 bases and 0 bases, with 13 bases remaining between them. The CDR3 is 15 residues long. Germline loops: CDR1 SGHDT, CDR2 YYEEEE. These data come from a study of shared clonotypes between healthy human individuals. Study observations and caveats: Generation probabilities were higher for clonotypes shared across all four sorted-subset donors than for unshared ones.

Naive CD8 isolation took CD45RO-negative cells positively selected for CCR7 and excluded terminally differentiated effector memory CD45RA+ cells. Donors comprised only Caucasian adults living in Nashville, Tennessee. The chain uses TRBV5-6 and TRBJ2-7; no clear D. This TCR derives from a man between 18 and 35 years old in good health. Sequenced: naive CD8+ T cells sorted from blood. The CDR3 bases are TGTGCCAGCAGCTGGGCCCCGGGCAGCTCCTACGAGCAGTACTTC. This sequence encodes CASSWAPGSSYEQYF. The whole variable domain, filled in from reference TRBV5-6 and TRBJ2-7, reads DAGVTQSPTHLIKTRGQQVTLRCSPKSGHDTVSWYQQALGQGPQFIFQYYEEEERQRGNFPDRFSGHQFPNYSSELNVNALLLGDSALYLCASSWAPGSSYEQYFGPGTRLTVT.